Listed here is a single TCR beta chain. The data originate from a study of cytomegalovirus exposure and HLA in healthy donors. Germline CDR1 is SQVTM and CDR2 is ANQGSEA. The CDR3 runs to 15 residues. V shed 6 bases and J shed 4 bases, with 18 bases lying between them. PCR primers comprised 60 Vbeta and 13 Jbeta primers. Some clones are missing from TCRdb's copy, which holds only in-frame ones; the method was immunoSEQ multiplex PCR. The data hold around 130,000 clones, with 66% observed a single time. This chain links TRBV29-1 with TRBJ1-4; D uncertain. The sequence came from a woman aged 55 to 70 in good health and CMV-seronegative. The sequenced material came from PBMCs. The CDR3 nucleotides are TGCAGCGTCTCTATCTCGGCAGGCAATAATGAAAAACTGTTTTTT. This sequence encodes CSVSISAGNNEKLFF.